The rows below give T cell receptor beta chains drawn from one sample of a study of vaccination effects on CD4 cells after COVID-19. Assay used: immunoSEQ multiplex PCR; TCRdb lists only in-frame clones, some missing. There are around 69,000 clones in the sample; 74% occur only once, and less than 2% lies in the top ten. Their cognate antigens are unknown. Sequencing was performed on CD4+ T cells from PBMCs cultured with HCoV-229E spike peptides, taken after COVID-19 vaccination. The source of these receptors is a human donor who received a COVID-19 vaccine. The CDR3 runs from the conserved cysteine through the conserved F or W.

>TRBV11-2
CASSPEQGLGTETQYF
>TRBV19
CASRRYLGTNTEAFF
>TRBV28
CASSFGAGGANEQFF
>TRBV24-1
CATSDGLQGISSYNEQFF
>TRBV5-1
CASSLLGTDTQYF
>TRBV2
CASSGHNQARSDTQYF
>TRBV19
CASSKTGLGNQPQHF
>TRBV7-9
CASSPRTLSSTNEKLFF
>TRBV7-6
CASSRTGTSGGIEQFF
>TRBV6-1
CASSEMGEGNTEAFF
>TRBV5-1
CASSLVVLSGGVNEQFF
>TRBV7-2
CASSLVGQVTDTQYF
>TRBV4-1
CASSHPRDPEAFF
>TRBV28
CASSTTGRGNVLGYTF
>TRBV6-2/TRBV6-3
CASRYNWDNSPLHF
>TRBV5-1
CASSFLDTDTEAFF
>TRBV5-1
CASSSTSGDVGELFF
>TRBV4-2
CASRNPDGAGELFF
>TRBV5-1
CASSLWRKRGQETQYF
>TRBV25-1
CASSIEIGSSGNTIYF
>TRBV4-3
CASSQDYEGWNQPQHF
>TRBV19
CASSIRLGAVADTQYF
>TRBV19
CASSASGVRQETQYF
>TRBV7-2
CASSLSSGQPQHF
>TRBV9
CASSVGEMQPQHF
>TRBV28
CASSYQDSNQPQHF
>TRBV4-1
CASSRTRRGSTNEKLFF
>TRBV30
CARRVQETQYF
>TRBV7-2
CASSAPPRGEQFF
>TRBV9
CALPAGPDSPLHF
>TRBV5-4
CASSLGQGIREQFF
>TRBV24-1
CATSDYGNTGELFF
>TRBV18
CASSPRDRVGTDTQYF
>TRBV9
CASSVAGGFPDTQYF
>TRBV24-1
CATASGDSTDTQYF
>TRBV28
CASRPGISYGYTF
>TRBV5-1
CASSLAGDTGELFF
>TRBV12-3/TRBV12-4
CASSIGPNTEAFF
>TRBV12-5
CASGLSGANTQYF
>TRBV18
CASSPGTQGNTIYF